This paragraph covers one T cell receptor beta chain sequence. Its antigen remains unidentified. These data come from a study of T cell responses to AZD1222 COVID-19 vaccine. Data came from immunoSEQ multiplex PCR; TCRdb stores just in-frame clones and leaves some out. The sample lists roughly 150,000 clones, about nine tenths occurring once. General observations from the study: A rise in Spike-specific TCR breadth and depth followed two AZD1222 doses. White British donors predominated, females outnumbered males, and clonal diversity was possibly underestimated. The study sampled repertoires only after the peak T cell response. Targets within unmutated variant regions were reportedly found for nearly half of spike-specific TCRs.

The CDR3 is 15 amino acids. CDR1 is LNHDA and CDR2 is SQIVND in the germline V gene (reference sequence). V dropped 7 bases and J dropped 3 bases, with 16 bases sitting between them. Specimen: peripheral blood, collected on day 0 of AZD1222 vaccination. The receptor comes from an adult in good health. The rearrangement links TRBV19 to TRBJ1-5, with D perhaps matching TRBD1 (5 bases). DNA for the CDR3: TGTGCCAGTATGGGCAGGGCGATAAACAATCAGCCCCAGCATTTT. This translates into CASMGRAINNQPQHF.